Below, 32 T cell receptor beta chains from the same sample are listed, as sequenced in a study of immune evolution from preneoplasia to lung adenocarcinoma. Using immunoSEQ multiplex PCR, the repertoire was profiled, and TCRdb retains in-frame clones only, with some absent. The table has several thousand clones, approximately 83% seen once. The sequenced sample was FFPE normal lung tissue adjacent to the tumor. These receptor sequences come from a person between 50 and 70 years old with lung adenocarcinoma.

The chain joins TRBV5-4 to TRBJ1-2; D remains ambiguous. The CDR3 is made up of 15 amino acids. Trimming removed 2 bases at V and 4 bases at J, with 15 bases between. The V gene's germline CDR1 is SGHNT and CDR2 YYREEE (reference sequence). Written as DNA, the CDR3 is TGTGCCAGCAGCTTACAATGGGAGGAATCCTATGGCTACACCTTC. Protein sequence: CASSLQWEESYGYTF.

The chain is built from TRBV28 and TRBJ2-7; TRBD2 aligns across 12 bases. The germline CDR1 and CDR2 sequences are MDHEN and SYDVKM. The J segment lost 4 bases and the V segment lost 7 bases, leaving 8 bases of the junction unmatched. The CDR3 extends over 15 amino acids. Here the CDR3 DNA reads TGTGCCAGCAACCCACTAGCGGGGGGTCGGTACGAGCAGTACTTC. Translation gives CASNPLAGGRYEQYF.

The chain is built from TRBV6-5 and TRBJ2-2, with D tentatively TRBD1 (6 bases). From germline, CDR1 is MNHEY and CDR2 SVGAGI. The CDR3 is 14 amino acids. Between the trimmed V and J ends, which lost 9 bases and 5 bases, there was a span of 16 bases. The CDR3 spells CASFPDRSTGELFF. Here the CDR3 DNA reads TGTGCCAGTTTCCCGGACAGAAGTACCGGGGAGCTGTTTTTT.

The V call is TRBV6-1, the J call TRBJ1-4; 7 bases match TRBD1. Germline assignment: CDR1 MNHNS and CDR2 SASEGT. The CDR3 sequence is 15 residues long. Trimming removed 1 base from V and 8 bases from J; junction bases left unmatched: 7. CDR3 residues: CASSEVRGRWEKLFF. The CDR3 nucleotides read TGTGCCAGCAGTGAAGTGAGGGGGCGCTGGGAAAAACTGTTTTTT.

This clone came up a few times. The chain links TRBV5-1 to TRBJ1-5; the D gene is possibly TRBD1 (5 bases). Trimming took 4 bases from V and 2 from J, leaving 16 bases between them. Germline lookup yields CDR1 SGHRS and CDR2 YFSETQ. The CDR3 is made up of 16 amino acids. The DNA of the CDR3 is TGCGCCAGCAGCCTACGACAGCCGGTAGGCAATCAGCCCCAGCATTTT. It encodes CASSLRQPVGNQPQHF.

V is TRBV29-1 and J is TRBJ2-1; D is unresolved. The V end was cut by 3 bases, the J end by 4 bases, with 4 bases between. Germline CDR1 and CDR2: SQVTM and ANQGSEA. The CDR3 spans 11 residues. The chain's CDR3 is CSVEDYNEQFF. In nucleotides, the CDR3 is TGCAGCGTTGAGGATTACAATGAGCAGTTCTTC.

CDR3 bases: TGCGCCAGCAGCATAGAAGGGCGGGATTCCGGGGAGCTGTTTTTT. Encoded protein: CASSIEGRDSGELFF. The rearrangement uses TRBV4-1 and TRBJ2-2; D is possibly TRBD2 (6 bases). The CDR3 consists of 15 residues. Trimming took 5 bases from V and 6 from J, leaving 16 bases between them. CDR1 and CDR2 from the germline V gene are MGHRA and YSYEKL.

V is TRBV11-3 and J is TRBJ2-1; possibly TRBD2 for D (5 bases). The V gene's germline CDR1 is SGHNT and CDR2 YENEEA. V was cut by 3 bases and J by 10 bases, with 10 bases left in between. The CDR3 sequence is 12 residues long. In DNA, the CDR3 is TGTGCCAGCAGCTTGGGAGACGGGGAGCAGTTCTTC. Translated: CASSLGDGEQFF.

The rearrangement uses TRBV5-6 and TRBJ1-2; D unclear. Trimming took off 0 bases at V and 7 bases at J, with 4 bases between the two ends. The germline CDR1 and CDR2 sequences are SGHDT and YYEEEE. The CDR3 runs 11 residues. The CDR3 spells CASSLGPGYTF. In DNA, the CDR3 is TGTGCCAGCAGCTTGGGACCTGGCTACACCTTC.

CDR3: CASSLGTSGIWGSKNIQYF. The CDR3 DNA reads TGTGCCAGCAGTTTGGGTACTAGCGGGATATGGGGGAGTAAAAACATTCAGTACTTC. This chain links TRBV28 with TRBJ2-4; 10 nucleotides match TRBD2. This CDR3 is built from 19 residues. Germline V lookup: CDR1 MDHEN, CDR2 SYDVKM. With V trimmed by 3 bases and J by 4 bases, 15 bases remained unmatched.

The table lists this clone with a count of one. The V and J genes are TRBV29-1 and TRBJ1-3; TRBD1 aligns across 7 bases. Germline values: CDR1 SQVTM, CDR2 ANQGSEA. Trimming cost V 4 bases and J 2 bases; bases outside gene matches: 2. The CDR3 loop spans 13 amino acids. The CDR3 protein is CSVVQGAGNTIYF. CDR3 DNA sequence: TGCAGCGTTGTCCAGGGGGCTGGAAACACCATATATTTT.

The chain is built from TRBV4-1 and TRBJ2-1; 9 bases are a match to TRBD2. In germline, CDR1 is MGHRA, CDR2 YSYEKL. This CDR3 contains 13 residues. After removal of 6 bases from V and 6 bases from J, the junction contained 3 bases not matched to a gene. CDR3 sequence (DNA): TGCGCCAGCAGGCGGGAGGGAAGCAATGAGCAGTTCTTC. Amino acids: CASRREGSNEQFF.

Concerning this clone itself: At the DNA level, this CDR3 is encoded by other sequences in the same sample as well. The chain combines TRBV5-4 with TRBJ2-3; TRBD1 might be the D (5 bases). V lost 4 bases, J lost 0 bases, and 9 bases lay in between. The CDR3 is made up of 14 amino acids. Per the germline V gene, CDR1 is SGHNT and CDR2 is YYREEE (reference sequence). The CDR3 is CASSTGTSTDTQYF. As DNA, the CDR3 is TGTGCCAGCAGCACAGGAACTAGCACAGATACGCAGTATTTT.

The chain carries TRBV9 and TRBJ2-1; TRBD1 might be the D (5 bases). The CDR3 contains 14 residues. Looked up from germline, CDR1 is SGDLS and CDR2 is YYNGEE. Trimming cost V 3 bases and J 5 bases, with 12 bases left between them. In DNA form, the CDR3 reads TGTGCCAGCAGCGCCCGACAGTCCCACAATGAGCAGTTCTTC. It codes for CASSARQSHNEQFF.

The chain joins TRBV10-3 to TRBJ2-7; either TRBD1 or TRBD2 may supply D (5 bases each). Trimming removed 7 bases from V and 3 bases from J, with 13 bases in between. The CDR3 length is 13 residues. Germline CDR1 ENHRY, CDR2 SYGVKD. CDR3 coding DNA: TGTGCCATCAAACCGACAGCGGACTACGAGCAGTACTTC. Its protein product is CAIKPTADYEQYF.

V and J are TRBV5-6 and TRBJ2-2, with TRBD2 matching 8 bases. V gave up 0 bases and J gave up 3 bases; unmatched junction bases: 4. This CDR3 is 16 amino acids long. CDR1 SGHDT and CDR2 YYEEEE come from the germline V gene. The CDR3 DNA follows: TGTGCCAGCAGCTTGGACGGGAGGGCCGACACCGGGGAGCTGTTTTTT. It yields the protein CASSLDGRADTGELFF.

The V call is TRBV10-2, the J call TRBJ2-5; TRBD1 matches at 10 bases. Germline CDR1 reads WSHSY; CDR2 reads SAAADI. Trimming took 5 bases from V and 5 from J; bases not matched to a gene: 17. The CDR3 runs to 18 residues. This CDR3 reads CASSKSLGTGARGETQYF. The CDR3 nucleotides read TGCGCCAGCAGTAAATCCCTCGGGACAGGGGCTCGAGGGGAGACCCAGTACTTC.

The chain couples TRBV5-5 to TRBJ2-7, with D unresolved. There are 14 residues in the CDR3. The germline gives CDR1 SGHKS, CDR2 YYEKEE (reference sequence). The ends were cut back, 1 base at V and 2 bases at J, with 10 bases in the middle. The CDR3 nucleotides read TGTGCCAGCAGCTTGTTGACGGCTACCTACGAGCAGTACTTC. It specifies CASSLLTATYEQYF.

This clone has just one count. This rearrangement joins TRBV30 to TRBJ1-3, with D tentatively TRBD1 (6 bases). V lost 4 bases, J lost 14 bases, and 18 bases lay in between. In germline, CDR1 is GTSNPN, CDR2 SVGIG (reference sequence). The CDR3 totals 12 residues. The CDR3 sequence: CAWTVQGLGVYF. DNA for the CDR3: TGTGCCTGGACCGTACAGGGTCTTGGGGTATATTTT.

The rearrangement uses TRBV7-9 and TRBJ2-7, with TRBD1 matching 7 bases. Germline V gene lookup returns CDR1 SEHNR and CDR2 FQNEAQ (reference sequence). V shed 5 bases, J shed 3 bases, and the junction held 4 bases outside the gene matches. The CDR3 runs 13 residues. The CDR3 loop reads CASSVDRDYEQYF. CDR3 DNA: TGTGCCAGCAGCGTCGACAGGGACTACGAGCAGTACTTC.

The rearrangement uses TRBV6-5 and TRBJ2-7; 13 bases are shared with TRBD2. In germline, CDR1 is MNHEY, CDR2 SVGAGI. V dropped 0 bases and J dropped 4; count of bases not matched to a gene: 0. This CDR3 region has 15 residues. The CDR3 DNA follows: TGTGCCAGCAGTTACTCGGGACTAGCGGGATACGAGCAGTACTTC. It translates to CASSYSGLAGYEQYF.

The rearrangement links TRBV2 to TRBJ2-7; possibly TRBD1 or TRBD2 for D (5 bases each). CDR1 SNHLY and CDR2 FYNNEI come from the germline V gene. The CDR3 covers 11 residues. Between the trimmed V and J ends, which lost 7 bases and 6 bases, there was a span of 10 bases. As DNA, the CDR3 is TGTGCCAGCAACGAGGGGTTCGAGCAGTACTTC. Translated: CASNEGFEQYF.

This chain links TRBV7-2 with TRBJ2-5, with 9 bases aligning to TRBD1. CDR1 SGHTA and CDR2 FQGNSA come from the germline V gene. The V and J ends lost 2 bases and 6 bases, in that order; junction bases with no gene match: 4. CDR3 length: 14 residues. This CDR3 reads CASSLTGQGQTQYF. In DNA, the CDR3 is TGTGCCAGCAGCTTAACGGGACAGGGTCAGACCCAGTACTTC.

The chain is built from TRBV9 and TRBJ1-1; a weak D match, TRBD1 (6 bases). V was trimmed by 0 bases and J by 3 bases, leaving 15 bases between them. This CDR3 is 16 amino acids long. CDR1 SGDLS and CDR2 YYNGEE come from the germline V gene. The chain's CDR3 is CASSVAPGVMDTEAFF. The CDR3 DNA follows: TGTGCCAGCAGCGTAGCCCCAGGGGTTATGGACACTGAAGCTTTCTTT.

This chain connects TRBV14 to TRBJ2-1; 8 bases line up with TRBD1. The V segment lost 3 bases and the J segment 5 bases; nucleotides outside the gene matches: 3. Germline values: CDR1 SGHDN, CDR2 FVKESK. This CDR3 is built from 14 residues. The DNA of the CDR3 is TGTGCCAGCAGCCACCTGGGACAGGACAATGAGCAGTTCTTC. Translation: CASSHLGQDNEQFF.

The chain is built from TRBV30 and TRBJ1-4; a possible D gene is TRBD1 (6 bases). CDR3 length: 13 amino acids. Germline CDR1 and CDR2: GTSNPN and SVGIG (reference sequence). V was trimmed by 4 bases and J by 4 bases, leaving 10 bases between them. CDR3 region: CAWTGHNNEKLFF. For the CDR3, the DNA is TGTGCCTGGACGGGACACAATAATGAAAAACTGTTTTTT.

J is TRBJ2-3 and V is TRBV4-3; TRBD2 matches at 8 bases. V was clipped by 0 bases and J by 3 bases; unmatched bases: 8. Germline CDR1 is LGHNA and CDR2 is YSLEER. This CDR3 is 17 amino acids long. The CDR3 region has the DNA TGCGCCAGCAGCCAAGACAGACCGGGAGGGCCGACAGATACGCAGTATTTT. Translated: CASSQDRPGGPTDTQYF.

This clone showed up just once. CDR3 DNA sequence: TGTGCCAGCAGTGAAGCGTTTGCCGATGGCTACACCTTC. Translation: CASSEAFADGYTF. The rearrangement links TRBV6-1 to TRBJ1-2; no clear D. This CDR3 contains 13 residues. Germline V gene lookup returns CDR1 MNHNS and CDR2 SASEGT. The V and J ends lost 0 bases and 6 bases respectively, with 8 bases between them.

This clone was seen a single time. This chain links TRBV15 with TRBJ2-2, with D unresolved. Trimming removed 4 bases from V and 10 bases from J, with 10 bases in between. CDR3 size: 12 residues. Germline assignment: CDR1 LNHNV and CDR2 YYDKDF (reference sequence). The CDR3 reads CATSKMGSELFF. As DNA, the CDR3 is TGTGCCACCAGCAAGATGGGTTCGGAGCTGTTTTTT.

V is TRBV28 and J is TRBJ2-7; TRBD1 is a possible D gene (6 bases). Germline V gene data show CDR1 as MDHEN and CDR2 as SYDVKM. The V and J ends lost 5 bases and 5 bases respectively, with 16 bases between them. The CDR3 is 14 amino acids. The CDR3 region is CASSIEINRDEQYF. Here the CDR3 DNA reads TGTGCCAGCAGTATAGAGATCAACAGGGACGAGCAGTACTTC.

The chain recombines TRBV10-3 with TRBJ2-2; D remains unclear. CDR1 is ENHRY and CDR2 is SYGVKD in the germline V gene. Deletions cut 6 bases from V and 2 bases from J, with 4 bases between. The CDR3 extends over 12 amino acids. CDR3 sequence: CAIRRNTGELFF. In DNA, the CDR3 is TGTGCCATCAGAAGAAACACCGGGGAGCTGTTTTTT.

Here the CDR3 reads CASSPRGEQPQHF. Written as DNA, the CDR3 is TGCGCCAGCAGTCCGAGAGGTGAACAGCCCCAGCATTTT. The chain uses TRBV5-1 and TRBJ1-5; no clear D. The CDR3 spans 13 residues. Trimming took off 5 bases at V and 7 bases at J, with 13 bases between the two ends. Germline V lookup: CDR1 SGHRS, CDR2 YFSETQ.